Shown below are 7 T cell receptor beta chains from a single sample sequenced in a study of cytomegalovirus exposure and HLA in healthy donors. PCR amplification relied on 60 Vbeta primers (plus 13 Jbeta primers). Produced via immunoSEQ multiplex PCR; TCRdb's table is partial and in-frame only. The repertoire holds 180,000 or so clones, with roughly 79% as singletons. Sequenced input: PBMCs. These receptors were collected from a male donor in good health and CMV-seronegative.

The chain combines TRBV15 with TRBJ2-1; the match to TRBD2 covers 10 bases. The germline V gene has CDR1 LNHNV and CDR2 YYDKDF (reference sequence). This CDR3 has 21 amino acids. Germline trimming cut 0 bases from V and 7 bases from J; bases unmatched to any gene: 21. The CDR3 DNA sequence: TGTGCCACCAGCAGAGATACTTGGCCGCGATCTAGCGGGAGCGAAGAGAATGAGCAGTTCTTC. Amino acid sequence: CATSRDTWPRSSGSEENEQFF. The complete variable domain, with remaining parts taken from reference TRBV15 and TRBJ2-1, reads DAMVIQNPRYQVTQFGKPVTLSCSQTLNHNVMYWYQQKSSQAPKLLFHYYDKDFNNEADTPDNFQSRRPNTSFCFLDIRSPGLGDTAMYLCATSRDTWPRSSGSEENEQFFGPGTRLTVL.

The chain joins TRBV28 to TRBJ2-2; possible D gene TRBD1, 7 bases. Trimming took off 7 bases at V and 1 base at J, with 25 bases between the two ends. Looked up from germline, CDR1 is MDHEN and CDR2 is SYDVKM. This CDR3 has 19 residues. CDR3 residues: CASILGGARGQRNTGELFF. CDR3 nucleotides: TGTGCCAGCATCTTGGGCGGGGCCCGGGGACAGAGGAACACCGGGGAGCTGTTTTTT.

This clone turned up a few times. Other DNA sequences in this sample translate to the same CDR3. This chain links TRBV6-5 with TRBJ1-2; TRBD1 aligns across 9 bases. Per the germline V gene, CDR1 is MNHEY and CDR2 is SVGAGI. The CDR3 length is 15 residues. Trimming at V came to 0 bases and at J to 4 bases, leaving 3 bases not matched to a gene. CDR3 nucleotides: TGTGCCAGCAGTTACTCGACAGGGGGTGCCTATGGCTACACCTTC. Translated: CASSYSTGGAYGYTF.

The J gene is TRBJ2-4, the V gene TRBV30; 10 bases align to TRBD1. The V gene end was trimmed by 3 bases and the J gene end by 6 bases; junction bases not matched to a gene: 5. CDR1 is GTSNPN, CDR2 SVGIG, per germline (reference sequence). This CDR3 spans 14 amino acids. CDR3 residues: CAWRLRDRGNIQYF. CDR3 sequence (DNA): TGTGCCTGGAGGCTCCGGGACAGGGGAAACATTCAGTACTTC.

The CDR3 protein is CASSISQGPKHF. The CDR3 nucleotides are TGTGCCAGTAGTATTTCACAGGGCCCGAAACATTTT. The rearrangement joins TRBV19 to TRBJ1-5; D possibly corresponds to TRBD1 (6 bases). Trimming took 3 bases from V and 16 from J, leaving 16 bases between them. CDR3 size: 12 residues. CDR1 and CDR2 from the germline V gene are LNHDA and SQIVND (reference sequence).

V is TRBV11-1 and J is TRBJ2-5, with 7 bases fitting TRBD2. J was trimmed by 2 bases and V by 2 bases; bases with no gene match: 2. The CDR3 covers 14 residues. Germline V lookup: CDR1 SGHAT, CDR2 FQDESV (reference sequence). For the CDR3, the DNA is TGTGCCAGCAGCTTACTGCGGGAGCAAGAGACCCAGTACTTC. The encoded protein is CASSLLREQETQYF. Filled out from reference TRBV11-1 and TRBJ2-5, the complete variable domain reads EAEVAQSPRYKITEKSQAVAFWCDPISGHATLYWYRQILGQGPELLVQFQDESVVDDSQLPKDRFSAERLKGVDSTLKIQPAELGDSAMYLCASSLLREQETQYFGPGTRLLVL.

The genes are TRBV15 and TRBJ2-1; D may be TRBD2 (7 bases). Trimming removed 1 base at V and 5 bases at J, with 18 bases between. The length of the CDR3 is 17 residues. Germline CDR1 reads LNHNV; CDR2 reads YYDKDF (reference sequence). The CDR3 DNA is TGTGCCACCAGCAGAGCCGACATGAGGGGGGGGAACAATGAGCAGTTCTTC. It translates to CATSRADMRGGNNEQFF.